One TCR beta chain is described in this entry. Its recognized antigen is unknown. Per-base qualities were not stored, and no clone one base away is much larger. Participants in the prospective study were aged about 18 to 95 years, lived in about two dozen United States geographic areas, and enrolled through a virtual design. To assign participants to cohorts, the prospective study relied on clinical history that participants themselves reported in a screening survey and a study questionnaire. Exposed participants had been in contact, within 2 weeks of entering the study, with a person who had a PCR-confirmed or clinician-diagnosed case of COVID-19. In the prospective study, whole blood, serum and a nasopharyngeal or oropharyngeal swab were collected from each participant by mobile phlebotomists. Over a roughly 2-month period, participants in the prospective study had the option of providing additional blood draws and questionnaires. Before DNA extraction, prospective study blood samples were shipped either frozen or at room temperature.

The source of the sample is a study of blood T cell repertoires in COVID-19 (TCRdb year 2020). About the investigation overall: Samples from collaborators originated in the United States, Italy and Spain and spanned both the acute and convalescent phases of COVID-19. HLA class I and class II types, where available, came from metadata supplied by the sample provider rather than from assay-based typing. The dataset comprised deeply sampled blood TCRbeta repertoires from subjects exposed to, actively infected with, or recovered from COVID-19. The repertoires were released in a freely available public database intended as a resource for research on the immune response to SARS-CoV-2. Samples were obtained from the ongoing ImmuneRACE study (first 160 participants) and from 1,254 subjects provided by 6 global collaborators. The sample metadata nearly always contained a de-identified subject ID, COVID-19 status, age in years and sex. The prospective study material was composed of cDNA or gDNA derived from T cells, B-cell-depleted T cells, or PBMCs. The full study reports these points: How much clinical and demographic metadata was included differed by source and by participant, and the metadata was provided uncurated.

TCRbeta CDR3 regions were amplified from genomic DNA by means of the immunoSEQ Assay, a bias-controlled multiplex PCR. The authors' analysis ran thus. The number of nucleated cells in each sample was estimated by amplification of reference gene primers within the assay. To quantify the absolute abundance of each unique TCRbeta CDR3 rearrangement, sequence reads were collapsed and filtered. For each sample, productive Simpson clonality was calculated by taking the square root of Simpson's diversity index across productive rearrangements. As stored in TCRdb, this immuneACCESS dataset retains in-frame rearrangements with V and J assigned. A fraction of the clones does not appear; measured against another copy, unresolved V genes explain less than half of the discrepancy, and the remainder lacks a known reason. V and J calls and clone size are as listed in that table; D and trimming were resolved from the DNA. A total of 350,000 to 400,000 clones appear in this sample, more than 85% of them only once. Roughly 0.9% of the sample is held by the ten biggest clonotypes.

V and J are trimmed by 8 bases and 6 bases, and the gene matches miss 15 bases of the junction. The cysteine opens and the phenylalanine closes a CDR3 of 14 amino acids. Here the CDR3 DNA is all that survives: 42 bases in frame from base 1. CDR1 and CDR2 are read off the germline V gene as SQVTM and ANQGSEA. The V gene is TRBV29-1 and the J gene is TRBJ2-5; TRBD1 lines up with 7 middle nucleotides. The TCR was taken from a woman in her thirties or forties who had been exposed to COVID-19. Sequenced: PBMCs or T cells enriched from blood (not recorded which). Read as DNA, the sequence is TGCAGCATCTGTCGACAGGGTGGAGGAAAGACCCAGTACTTC. Translated, it gives CSICRQGGGKTQYF.